The 16 T cell receptor beta chains below all came from one sample that was sequenced in a study of spatial heterogeneity in lung cancer. TCRdb re-analysed the 5' RACE reads in MiXCR, keeping a single row per CDR3 protein. This table has 24,000 or so distinct CDR3 sequences, just under 7% appearing once. Time point: sample taken at primary tumor resection. The input material, whole RNA from tumor, nontumor lung or frozen PBMC, was sequenced unsorted. Sequenced material: PBMCs, taken at surgery. The receptors stem from a male donor with early-stage non-small cell lung cancer.

CDR3 loop: CASSLAASAPLHF. The CDR3 coding sequence is TGTGCCAGCAGCTTGGCGGCCAGTGCACCCCTCCACTTT. The chain joins TRBV5-6 to TRBJ1-6; D is unclear. V lost 0 bases, J lost 11 bases, and 9 bases lay in between. The CDR3 has 13 residues. CDR1 and CDR2 (germline): SGHDT, YYEEEE.

V is TRBV10-3 and J is TRBJ1-5; 9 nucleotides align to TRBD1. The CDR3 has 14 residues. V lost 6 bases, J lost 2 bases, and 2 bases stayed unmatched. Per germline, CDR1 ENHRY and CDR2 SYGVKD. In nucleotides, the CDR3 is TGTGCCATCAGGGGACAGGGCGGCAATCAGCCCCAGCATTTT. This sequence encodes CAIRGQGGNQPQHF.

In its sample, this clonotype was seen many times. The chain carries TRBV12-3 or TRBV12-4 and TRBJ2-7; 7 bases agree with TRBD1. This CDR3 spans 15 amino acids. Unmatched junction bases numbered 9, after V lost 5 bases and J lost 2 bases. CDR3 bases: TGTGCCAGCAGTCCACCACCCGGGACAGCCTACGAGCAGTACTTC. This encodes CASSPPPGTAYEQYF.

V is TRBV9 and J is TRBJ2-1; D ambiguous. The length of the CDR3 is 15 residues. Germline V gene lookup returns CDR1 SGDLS and CDR2 YYNGEE. Trimming cost V 2 bases and J 2 bases, with 11 bases left between them. The DNA of the CDR3 is TGTGCCAGCAGCGTCGCAACGGTCCCCTACAATGAGCAGTTCTTC. Its translation is CASSVATVPYNEQFF.

This clonotype has at least ten counts. The chain has TRBV5-1 and TRBJ2-6, with TRBD1 matching over 7 bases. Trimming removed 4 bases from V and 0 bases from J; junction bases left unmatched: 13. Per the germline V gene, CDR1 is SGHRS and CDR2 is YFSETQ. The CDR3 has 19 residues. The CDR3 region is CASSLEGGALGSGANVLTF. Written as DNA, the CDR3 is TGCGCCAGCAGCCTGGAAGGGGGCGCCCTGGGCTCTGGGGCCAACGTCCTGACTTTC. Full variable domain (rest looked up from reference TRBV5-1 and TRBJ2-6): KAGVTQTPRYLIKTRGQQVTLSCSPISGHRSVSWYQQTPGQGLQFLFEYFSETQRNKGNFPGRFSGRQFSNSRSEMNVSTLELGDSALYLCASSLEGGALGSGANVLTFGAGSRLTVL.

This clonotype was observed many times. The chain has TRBV29-1 and TRBJ1-1, with 7 bases identical to TRBD1. CDR3 length: 12 residues. Germline V gene sequence: CDR1 SQVTM, CDR2 ANQGSEA. V was pared by 7 bases and J by 7 bases, with 9 bases of the junction left unmatched. The CDR3 region has the DNA TGCAGCGCCGGACAGGCCAGGGGTGAAGCTTTCTTT. Amino acid sequence: CSAGQARGEAFF.

This clonotype was counted ten times or more. This chain uses TRBV6-5 with TRBJ2-7; 7 bases are shared with TRBD1. The V gene's germline CDR1 is MNHEY and CDR2 SVGAGI. The V and J ends lost 4 bases and 3 bases, in that order; junction bases with no gene match: 9. CDR3 length: 15 amino acids. The CDR3 loop reads CASSFRPGQYYEQYF. The CDR3 bases are TGTGCCAGCAGTTTCCGTCCGGGACAGTACTACGAGCAGTACTTC.

This clonotype was counted ten times or more. This chain connects TRBV12-3 or TRBV12-4 to TRBJ2-1; 7 bases fit TRBD2. CDR3 length equals 15 residues. With 6 bases clipped from V and 5 bases from J, the junction kept 10 bases outside the gene matches. The CDR3 sequence is CASSFASGRNNEQFF. CDR3 bases: TGTGCCAGCAGCTTCGCTAGCGGAAGAAACAATGAGCAGTTCTTC.

CDR3 DNA: TGTGCTAGTGGTTTGGGGGCCCTCACAGATACGCAGTATTTT. Its protein product is CASGLGALTDTQYF. The genes are TRBV12-5 and TRBJ2-3; D unclear. The ends were cut back, 1 base at V and 2 bases at J, with 7 bases in the middle. The CDR3 runs 14 residues. Germline V CDR1 and CDR2: LGHNT, FRNRAP.

This clonotype was observed many times. This rearrangement joins TRBV11-2 to TRBJ1-1; no definite D call. CDR1 is SGHAT, CDR2 FQNNGV, per germline. CDR3 length: 14 residues. V was clipped by 7 bases and J by 3 bases, with 15 bases between them. The CDR3 spells CASTYPGKHTEAFF. CDR3 DNA sequence: TGTGCCAGCACCTATCCGGGAAAACACACTGAAGCTTTCTTT.

This clonotype has at least ten counts. The V gene is TRBV10-2, the J gene TRBJ2-3; D ambiguous. CDR1 and CDR2 from the germline V gene are WSHSY and SAAADI. V dropped 3 bases and J dropped 1 base, with 8 bases sitting between them. The CDR3 extends over 14 amino acids. The CDR3 nucleotides read TGCGCCAGCAGTGATCCGACGGGCACAGATACGCAGTATTTT. Protein product: CASSDPTGTDTQYF.

This clonotype was counted many times. The chain combines TRBV12-3 or TRBV12-4 with TRBJ1-3; 9 nucleotides line up with TRBD1. The CDR3 contains 16 residues. After removal of 6 bases from V and 4 bases from J, the junction contained 10 bases not matched to a gene. The chain's CDR3 is CASRDGTGYTGNTIYF. The CDR3 DNA is TGTGCCAGCAGGGACGGGACAGGGTATACAGGAAACACCATATATTTT.

This clonotype has more than one count but fewer than ten. This chain uses TRBV11-3 with TRBJ2-3, with a tentative D call TRBD1 (6 bases). Germline V CDR1 and CDR2: SGHNT, YENEEA. The CDR3 contains 15 residues. The V end was cut by 5 bases, the J end by 7 bases, with 19 bases between. The CDR3 nucleotides are TGTGCCAGCAGCGGCGCCGGGACATTTGGGAATACGCAGTATTTT. Translating it yields CASSGAGTFGNTQYF.

V is TRBV28 and J is TRBJ2-1; D might be TRBD2 (6 bases). Looked up from germline, CDR1 is MDHEN and CDR2 is SYDVKM. V lost 6 bases and J 7 bases, leaving 19 bases between the germline ends. The CDR3 sequence is 15 residues long. The DNA of the CDR3 is TGTGCCAGCAGAAGGGGCGGGGCGTTCCAGAATGAGCAGTTCTTC. Translation: CASRRGGAFQNEQFF.

CDR3 nucleotide sequence: TGTGCCAGCAGCCGCGTAGGGGAAAAACTGTTTTTT. Translated, it gives CASSRVGEKLFF. The chain links TRBV5-5 to TRBJ1-4, with no clear D. CDR1 is SGHKS, CDR2 YYEKEE, per germline (reference sequence). There are 12 residues in the CDR3. Trimming left V 4 bases short and J 8 bases short, with 9 bases between.

This clonotype has ten or more counts. This sequence joins TRBV18 and TRBJ2-1, with D maybe TRBD2 (5 bases). Trimming left V 3 bases short and J 6 bases short, with 9 bases between. Germline V CDR1 and CDR2: KGHSH, LQKENI. This CDR3 is 13 amino acids long. The DNA for the CDR3 is TGTGCCAGCTCACCGAGCGGTGGCAATGAGCAGTTCTTC. Its protein product is CASSPSGGNEQFF.